This passage covers 10 T cell receptor beta chains from one sample sequenced in a study of somatic reversion in DOCK8 deficiency. TRB libraries came from one-step amplicon PCR on around 100 ng genomic DNA with EuroClonality-NGS primers. TCRdb recomputed calls from the multiplex PCR reads with MiXCR, one row per CDR3 protein. The sample lists approximately 270 distinct CDR3 sequences, around 24% occurring once. The sequenced material came from peripheral blood. These receptors came from a human donor with DOCK8 deficiency.

By share, this clonotype counts as large (0.1 to 1%). The chain carries TRBV29-1 and TRBJ1-4, with 7 bases aligning to TRBD1. This CDR3 has 13 residues. J gave up 7 bases and V 7 bases, and 9 bases lay outside the gene matches. Looked up from germline, CDR1 is SQVTM and CDR2 is ANQGSEA. As DNA, the CDR3 is TGCAGCGGGCGACGACAGGGTGGTGAAAAACTGTTTTTT. Amino acid sequence: CSGRRQGGEKLFF.

By frequency in the sample, this clonotype is large (0.1 to 1%). The chain links TRBV2 to TRBJ1-3, with a tentative D call TRBD1 (5 bases). In germline, CDR1 is SNHLY, CDR2 FYNNEI. The CDR3 totals 14 residues. Trimming removed 5 bases at V and 4 bases at J, with 12 bases between. The chain's CDR3 is CASSIYGAGNTIYF. The CDR3 DNA follows: TGTGCCAGCAGTATTTACGGGGCCGGAAACACCATATATTTT.

In its sample, this clonotype is medium-sized. The chain employs TRBV9 and TRBJ1-4, with a tentative D call TRBD1 (5 bases). The germline gives CDR1 SGDLS, CDR2 YYNGEE. Deletions cut 1 base from V and 3 bases from J, with 16 bases between. The CDR3 extends over 17 amino acids. The CDR3 DNA reads as TGTGCCAGCAGCGTACAGGGAGAGGAGAGCTCTAATGAAAAACTGTTTTTT. Its protein is CASSVQGEESSNEKLFF.

This clonotype was observed a few times. The chain recombines TRBV20-1 with TRBJ2-7; D remains unclear. Germline loops: CDR1 DFQATT, CDR2 SNEGSKA (reference sequence). V lost 4 bases and J 2 bases, leaving 12 bases between the germline ends. CDR3 length: 13 residues. The chain's CDR3 is CSATNLGPYEQYV. In DNA, the CDR3 is TGCAGTGCTACGAATTTGGGCCCCTACGAGCAGTACGTC.

This clonotype was seen only a few times. The chain employs TRBV2 and TRBJ2-1, with 11 bases fitting TRBD2. With 4 bases clipped from V and 8 bases from J, the junction kept 4 bases outside the gene matches. CDR3 length equals 14 residues. Germline CDR1 reads SNHLY; CDR2 reads FYNNEI. CDR3 amino acids: CASSVLAGEDEQFF. Written as DNA, the CDR3 is TGTGCCAGCAGTGTACTAGCGGGGGAGGATGAGCAGTTCTTC.

Within the sample, this clonotype is medium-sized (0.01 to 0.1%). This chain uses TRBV9 with TRBJ1-2; unclear D gene. Trimming took 0 bases from V and 4 from J, leaving 10 bases between them. Germline V gene data show CDR1 as SGDLS and CDR2 as YYNGEE. This CDR3 comprises 14 residues. CDR3: CASSVDPGGYGYTF. CDR3 nucleotide sequence: TGTGCCAGCAGCGTAGATCCGGGAGGCTATGGCTACACCTTC.

This clonotype is categorized as large. This chain connects TRBV10-3 to TRBJ1-2; 9 bases fit TRBD1. Germline V gives CDR1 ENHRY, CDR2 SYGVKD. V lost 8 bases, J lost 12 bases, and 13 bases stayed unmatched. The CDR3 sequence is 13 residues long. The CDR3 spells CAIGTGTGLFDTF. In nucleotides, the CDR3 is TGTGCCATCGGGACCGGGACAGGGCTTTTCGACACCTTC.

The chain is built from TRBV12-3 or TRBV12-4 and TRBJ1-2, with D perhaps matching TRBD1 (6 bases). V was trimmed by 2 bases and J by 4 bases, leaving 8 bases between them. The CDR3 is 13 amino acids. The CDR3 coding sequence is TGTGCCAGCAGTTTACAAGGGGGCTATGGCTACACCTTC. It specifies CASSLQGGYGYTF.

In its sample, this clonotype ranks as medium-sized. Given a much more abundant clone one base away, this may be a read error. V gene TRBV20-1 combines with J gene TRBJ1-1; D call uncertain. CDR1 and CDR2 from the germline V gene are DFQATT and SNEGSKA (reference sequence). This CDR3 is built from 14 residues. The CDR3 spells CSARVTLRNTETFF. Written as DNA, the CDR3 is TGCAGTGCTAGAGTGACCCTCCGGAACACTGAAACTTTCTTT.

By share of the sample, this clonotype is medium-sized. The V call is TRBV5-1, the J call TRBJ2-6; 8 nucleotides align to TRBD1. The germline gives CDR1 SGHRS, CDR2 YFSETQ. The CDR3 has 18 amino acids. Unmatched junction bases numbered 9, after V lost 4 bases and J lost 0 bases. Here the CDR3 DNA reads TGCGCCAGCAGCCGAACAGGGGGAAGAAGCTCTGGGGCCAACGTCCTGACTTTC. Residues: CASSRTGGRSSGANVLTF.